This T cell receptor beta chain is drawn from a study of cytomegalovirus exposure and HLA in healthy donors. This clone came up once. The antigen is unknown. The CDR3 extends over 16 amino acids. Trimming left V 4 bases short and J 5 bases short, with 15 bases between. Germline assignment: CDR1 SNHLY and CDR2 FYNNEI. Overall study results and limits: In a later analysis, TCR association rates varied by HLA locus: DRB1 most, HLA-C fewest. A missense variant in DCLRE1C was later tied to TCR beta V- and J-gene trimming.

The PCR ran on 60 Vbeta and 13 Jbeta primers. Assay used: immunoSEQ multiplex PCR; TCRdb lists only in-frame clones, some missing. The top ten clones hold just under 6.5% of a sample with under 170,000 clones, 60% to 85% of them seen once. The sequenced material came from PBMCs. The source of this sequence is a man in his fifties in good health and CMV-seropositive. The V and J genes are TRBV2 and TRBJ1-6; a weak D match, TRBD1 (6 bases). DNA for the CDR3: TGTGCCAGCAGTGTTAGACGGGGGGCGCATAATTCACCCCTCCACTTT. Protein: CASSVRRGAHNSPLHF.